This T cell receptor (beta chain) is from a study of cytomegalovirus exposure and HLA in healthy donors. With regard to this clone: Its target is not known.

The length of the CDR3 is 13 residues. V gave up 7 bases and J gave up 4 bases, with 14 bases separating them. The germline V gene has CDR1 GTSNPN and CDR2 SVGIG (reference sequence). Only in-frame clones appear in the TCRdb table, and some are missing; sequencing was by immunoSEQ multiplex PCR. This repertoire shows about 160,000 clones, around 88% found once; its top ten account for 2% to 2.5%. Findings of the study overall: Using the classifier, cytomegalovirus status was reportedly diagnosed with high specificity and sensitivity. The tendency of first-cohort TCR clusters to co-occur in the 120 or so validation repertoires emerged from a later analysis.

The sequencing sample was made of PBMCs. The clonotype was recovered from a woman aged 18-29 years in good health and CMV-seronegative. The rearrangement uses TRBV30 and TRBJ2-1, with a weak D call TRBD2 (5 bases). This CDR3 reads CASRGSGYNEQFF. In DNA form, the CDR3 reads TGTGCCTCCCGCGGGTCCGGGTACAATGAGCAGTTCTTC.